A selection of T cell receptor beta chains follows, all from one sample in a study of beta chain features in type 1 diabetes. Only in-frame clones appear in the TCRdb table, and some are missing; sequencing was by immunoSEQ multiplex PCR. Found here are roughly 340,000 clones, roughly 13% of them singletons; the top ten hold about 0.015%. The material sequenced was naive CD4+ T cells from blood. The receptors were sampled from a woman in her late teens or twenties with type 1 diabetes. The CDR3 runs from the conserved cysteine through the conserved F or W. The order of the fields is J gene, clone size, D gene, V gene, CDR3 protein, CDR3 DNA. D genes are given only for firm matches. Size is omitted from some rows. Given values are once, few, many or a class for expanded clones.

j_gene: TRBJ2-1; abundance: NA; d_gene: TRBD2; v_gene: TRBV28; CDR3aa: CASSPHSGTKHNEQFF; CDR3nt: TGTGCCAGCAGTCCTCATAGCGGGACAAAGCACAATGAGCAGTTCTTC
j_gene: TRBJ2-1; abundance: NA; d_gene: NA; v_gene: TRBV18; CDR3aa: CASSGGQSSYNEQFF; CDR3nt: TGTGCCAGCTCGGGCGGGCAGAGCTCCTACAATGAGCAGTTCTTC
j_gene: TRBJ1-1; abundance: few; d_gene: TRBD1; v_gene: TRBV30; CDR3aa: CAWPDRGLATAEAFF; CDR3nt: TGTGCCTGGCCCGACAGGGGTTTAGCGACCGCTGAAGCTTTCTTT
j_gene: TRBJ2-1; abundance: NA; d_gene: TRBD2; v_gene: TRBV19; CDR3aa: CATAGDGGLSSYNEQFF; CDR3nt: TGTGCCACAGCGGGGGATGGGGGCCTTAGCTCCTACAATGAGCAGTTCTTC
j_gene: TRBJ2-5; abundance: NA; d_gene: NA; v_gene: TRBV7-2; CDR3aa: CASSISPRRAPQTQYF; CDR3nt: TGTGCCAGCAGCATAAGTCCACGCAGGGCACCCCAGACCCAGTACTTC
j_gene: TRBJ2-5; abundance: few; d_gene: NA; v_gene: TRBV20-1; CDR3aa: CSLGRETQYF; CDR3nt: TGCAGTCTAGGAAGGGAGACCCAGTACTTC
j_gene: TRBJ2-1; abundance: few; d_gene: TRBD2; v_gene: TRBV9; CDR3aa: CASSVMGEGYNEQFF; CDR3nt: TGTGCCAGCAGCGTAATGGGGGAGGGCTACAATGAGCAGTTCTTC
j_gene: TRBJ2-5; abundance: few; d_gene: NA; v_gene: TRBV7-9; CDR3aa: CASSLSPPTQYF; CDR3nt: TGTGCCAGCAGCCTCAGTCCGCCGACCCAGTACTTC
j_gene: TRBJ2-5; abundance: NA; d_gene: TRBD2; v_gene: TRBV28; CDR3aa: CASSPGRTSGKGGRETQYF; CDR3nt: TGTGCCAGCAGTCCAGGGCGGACTAGCGGGAAGGGTGGGAGAGAGACCCAGTACTTC
j_gene: TRBJ2-7; abundance: NA; d_gene: TRBD1; v_gene: TRBV28; CDR3aa: CASSPETGISYEQYF; CDR3nt: TGTGCCAGCAGTCCCGAGACAGGGATCTCCTACGAGCAGTACTTC
j_gene: TRBJ1-5; abundance: few; d_gene: NA; v_gene: TRBV2; CDR3aa: CASSVGGTLVPQHF; CDR3nt: TGTGCCAGCAGTGTAGGCGGAACCCTTGTGCCACAGCATTTT
j_gene: TRBJ1-1; abundance: NA; d_gene: NA; v_gene: TRBV4-3; CDR3aa: CASSQTGRGPTEAFF; CDR3nt: TGCGCCAGCAGCCAGACAGGACGGGGACCCACTGAAGCTTTCTTT
j_gene: TRBJ2-5; abundance: NA; d_gene: TRBD2; v_gene: TRBV4-1; CDR3aa: CASSQRLAGRVGETQYF; CDR3nt: TGCGCCAGCAGCCAGAGACTAGCGGGACGGGTCGGAGAGACCCAGTACTTC
j_gene: TRBJ2-2; abundance: once; d_gene: TRBD2; v_gene: TRBV5-1; CDR3aa: CASSRGGGRDTGELFF; CDR3nt: TGCGCCAGCAGCCGGGGGGGCGGGAGAGACACCGGGGAGCTGTTTTTT
j_gene: TRBJ2-7; abundance: few; d_gene: TRBD2; v_gene: TRBV5-4; CDR3aa: CASSGNSGTSYSEQYF; CDR3nt: TGTGCCAGCAGCGGCAACTCCGGGACTAGTTATTCCGAGCAGTACTTC
j_gene: TRBJ2-5; abundance: NA; d_gene: NA; v_gene: TRBV21-1; CDR3aa: CASSKPGTGLIQETQYF; CDR3nt: TGTGCCAGCAGCAAACCCGGGACAGGGCTAATTCAAGAGACCCAGTACTTC
j_gene: TRBJ1-1; abundance: NA; d_gene: NA; v_gene: TRBV2; CDR3aa: CASSVGQGTEAFF; CDR3nt: TGTGCCAGCAGTGTTGGTCAGGGCACTGAAGCTTTCTTT
j_gene: TRBJ2-6; abundance: few; d_gene: NA; v_gene: TRBV5-4; CDR3aa: CASSGGISSAGANVLTF; CDR3nt: TGTGCCAGCAGCGGGGGGATTAGTTCGGCTGGGGCCAACGTCCTGACTTTC
j_gene: TRBJ2-5; abundance: few; d_gene: TRBD2; v_gene: TRBV11-2; CDR3aa: CASSSERGKTQYF; CDR3nt: TGTGCCAGCAGCTCCGAGCGGGGGAAGACCCAGTACTTC
j_gene: TRBJ2-2; abundance: few; d_gene: TRBD2; v_gene: TRBV7-3; CDR3aa: CASSLTELAGDAGELFF; CDR3nt: TGTGCCAGCAGCTTGACCGAACTAGCGGGAGACGCCGGGGAGCTGTTTTTT
j_gene: TRBJ1-2; abundance: NA; d_gene: NA; v_gene: TRBV14; CDR3aa: CASSPAAGSLGYTF; CDR3nt: TGTGCCAGCAGCCCCGCAGCGGGTTCCCTTGGCTACACCTTC
j_gene: TRBJ2-1; abundance: NA; d_gene: NA; v_gene: TRBV29-1; CDR3aa: CSVVGRDSLSSYNEQFF; CDR3nt: TGCAGCGTTGTCGGCCGGGACTCCCTTTCCTCGTACAATGAGCAGTTCTTC
j_gene: TRBJ2-3; abundance: few; d_gene: NA; v_gene: TRBV5-1; CDR3aa: CASSLAGLTDTQYF; CDR3nt: TGCGCCAGCAGCTTGGCGGGACTCACAGATACGCAGTATTTT
j_gene: TRBJ2-1; abundance: NA; d_gene: TRBD2; v_gene: TRBV11-2; CDR3aa: CASSFAGRAYNEQFF; CDR3nt: TGTGCCAGCAGCTTTGCCGGGAGGGCCTACAATGAGCAGTTCTTC
j_gene: TRBJ1-2; abundance: NA; d_gene: TRBD1; v_gene: TRBV9; CDR3aa: CASSVGQERNYGYTF; CDR3nt: TGTGCCAGCAGCGTGGGACAGGAGAGGAACTATGGCTACACCTTC
j_gene: TRBJ2-1; abundance: NA; d_gene: NA; v_gene: TRBV6-9; CDR3aa: CASSVADEQFF; CDR3nt: TGTGCCAGCAGCGTGGCTGATGAGCAGTTCTTC
j_gene: TRBJ2-5; abundance: few; d_gene: NA; v_gene: TRBV7-2; CDR3aa: CASSPQGGRQETQYF; CDR3nt: TGTGCCAGCAGCCCCCAGGGAGGACGCCAAGAGACCCAGTACTTC
j_gene: TRBJ2-1; abundance: NA; d_gene: NA; v_gene: TRBV6-6; CDR3aa: CASQLSSYNEQFF; CDR3nt: TGTGCCAGCCAACTAAGCTCCTACAATGAGCAGTTCTTC